This TCR beta chain was profiled in a study of long-term antiretroviral therapy in people with HIV (dated 2022 in TCRdb). As for the study more broadly: Collection of the earliest samples took place about a decade ahead of the 2015 WHO recommendation for immediate ART, at a time when ART was typically delayed until CD4 counts fell. Whether ART initiation and durable HIV suppression were associated with changes in peripheral blood TRB repertoire composition and diversity was tested in a retrospective serial study. The cohort contributed about 200 cryopreserved PBMC samples from 30 adults with confirmed HIV infection, collected serially over a mean of about six years (range 1-12). Among the 30 to 35 participants with HIV, fewer than twelve were female. Test extractions of a monoclonal T-cell line alongside fewer than 40 polyclonal samples showed no cross-contamination during QIAcube processing. What the research found in general, with its limitations: Limited PBMC availability meant only the TCR beta chain was sequenced, without alpha chain pairing. A significant increase in TRB diversity was found to be associated with ART initiation, although TRB diversity was observed to remain significantly below that of transplant donor controls even after long-term ART. Inferences about post-ART repertoire changes were limited because no data were available on ART adherence, viral resistance or therapy changes. The samples were dated from about 2003 to 2017, and the ART regimens that were used may be less effective than current ART regimens. HIV repertoires had narrower CDR3 length ranges than controls, and the network structure suggested an antigen-experienced repertoire that shifted only slightly toward naive after ART. Expanded TRB clones identified before ART initiation dominated the repertoire at all time points, although this dominance fluctuated and declined in many PLHIV after ART. Because pre-ART samples had limited cell numbers, profiling was done on unsorted PBMC rather than on sorted CD4+ and CD8+ T cells.

The immunoSEQ hsTCRB v3.0 assay was used at survey level resolution for TRB variable region sequencing. TRB sequencing targeted a depth of 40,000-50,000 T-cell genomes per sample. TRB libraries were pooled and sequenced on an Illumina MiSeq using a v3 150-cycle kit. The authors' pipeline ran thus. Analysis of repertoires was carried out in R inside a reproducible Nextflow workflow spanning QC, data transformation and analysis. LymphoSeq2, an R package for AIRR-Seq data exploration, was used to implement custom analyses. After excluding a few samples that yielded fewer than 5000 total TRB sequences, some 190 HIV repertoires remained for analysis. Among the roughly 190 retained HIV repertoires, 55 to 65 were collected before ART initiation and 120 to 140 were collected after ART initiation. Repertoires were downsampled to 5000 TRB nucleotide sequences, and summary statistics were averaged over 100 downsampling iterations. TRB sequences were retained for analysis only if CDR3 regions of at least seven amino acids were present. Two measures captured diversity: a Shannon entropy-derived clonality score and the Gini coefficient. In the repertoire networks, any two of the top 5000 CDR3 amino acid sequences were connected whenever the two sequences differed by an edit distance of one. For TRB CDR3 amino acid sequences, GLIPH2 was used to predict antigen specificity groups and MHC restriction. To flag known CMV, EBV, HIV or tissue antigen associations, CDR3 amino acid sequences were matched against VDJdb and McPAS-TCR. Pre-ART, post-ART and control groups were compared with Wilcoxon signed-rank tests and Holm-Bonferroni correction. TCRdb retrieved this table from immuneACCESS and kept in-frame rearrangements only. Not all clones are present; in checked studies, unresolved V genes account for under half, and no reason is known for the remainder. V and J calls and clone size are as listed in that table; D and trimming were resolved from the DNA. In this sample the table shows roughly 28,000 clones, roughly 90% of which occur a single time. About 3.6% of the sample is in the top ten clones.

From cysteine to phenylalanine, the CDR3 is 17 amino acids long. The read is trimmed to its CDR3 DNA, 51 bases read in frame from base 1. CDR1 SGHRS and CDR2 YFSETQ were looked up in the germline V gene. V is pared back by 4 bases and J by 1 base, with 20 bases lying between the germline termini. About this clone: There is no known antigen for this receptor. Base qualities were left out, and no much larger clone turns up one base away.

To be included, a participant needed at least one PBMC sample from before ART initiation plus at least two post-ART samples. Every participant with HIV received treatment in the United States of America. Before DNA extraction, cryopreserved samples of about 0.9-10 million PBMC were thawed and then washed. At the time of the earliest PBMC sample for each participant with HIV, ages ranged from roughly 20 to 54 years. PBMC samples from each participant spanned 1-4 timepoints before ART initiation and 2-8 timepoints after ART initiation, with a median of 7 samples. Serial HIV viral load, CD4+ T-cell count, ART history and demographic data were obtained for every participant. Genomic DNA was extracted from unsorted PBMC with a Qiagen kit on a QIAcube, with processing performed in batches of 12 samples.

The specimen comprised unsorted PBMCs, sampled 1.8 years after starting antiretroviral therapy. The TCR originated in a woman in her late teens or twenties with HIV. Recombination joined TRBV5-1 with TRBJ1-1; the D gene is perhaps TRBD1, on 5 matching bases. The bases read TGCGCCAGCAGCCCCCAAGCCGGGGGAATTTGGAACACTGAAGCTTTCTTT. The encoded protein is CASSPQAGGIWNTEAFF.